Following are 5 T cell receptor beta chains from one sample sequenced in a study of blood T cell repertoires in COVID-19. TCRdb's copy holds only in-frame clones and misses some; the assay was immunoSEQ multiplex PCR. The profile shows roughly 180,000 clones, roughly four fifths of them singletons. The sample consisted of PBMCs or T cells enriched from blood (not recorded which). The receptors here all came from a man aged 40-50 years who had recovered from COVID-19.

This chain uses TRBV6-4 with TRBJ1-2; D call uncertain. This CDR3 is 13 amino acids long. Trimming stripped 2 bases from V and 2 bases from J, with 6 bases between. Germline values: CDR1 MRHNA, CDR2 SNTAGT. The CDR3 loop is CASSDSGNYGYTF. The CDR3 DNA follows: TGTGCCAGCAGTGACAGCGGGAACTATGGCTACACCTTC.

The chain employs TRBV5-1 and TRBJ2-1; 10 positions agree with TRBD1. This CDR3 has 16 amino acids. Germline CDR1 SGHRS, CDR2 YFSETQ. The ends lost 4 bases at V and 6 bases at J; junction bases unmatched: 10. CDR3 amino acids: CASSGEGTGASNEQFF. The CDR3 DNA is TGCGCCAGCAGCGGAGAGGGGACAGGGGCGAGCAATGAGCAGTTCTTC.

This chain joins TRBV3-1 (or the pseudogene TRBV3-2) and TRBJ2-5; the match to TRBD2 covers 7 bases. Germline assignment: CDR1 LGHDT and CDR2 YNNKEL (reference sequence). The CDR3 is 18 amino acids. Trimming took 5 bases from V and 1 from J; bases not matched to a gene: 16. CDR3 sequence (DNA): TGTGCCAGCAGCGGCTGGACTACGCGGGAGACCATCCAAGAGACCCAGTACTTC. Translation: CASSGWTTRETIQETQYF.

The V call is TRBV28, the J call TRBJ1-2; D call uncertain. Germline V CDR1 and CDR2: MDHEN, SYDVKM. V lost 3 bases and J 6 bases, leaving 8 bases between the germline ends. The CDR3 length is 12 residues. For the CDR3, the DNA is TGTGCCAGCAGTTTTCCTCCGGATGGCTACACCTTC. It encodes CASSFPPDGYTF.

The V call is TRBV10-3, the J call TRBJ1-1; 8 positions match TRBD1. V trimming: 8 bases; J trimming: 1 base; junction bases outside the gene matches: 6. This CDR3 is 14 amino acids long. CDR1 and CDR2 from the germline V gene are ENHRY and SYGVKD. The CDR3 DNA is TGTGCCATCGGTACAGGGGGTGGGAACACTGAAGCTTTCTTT. It is translated as CAIGTGGGNTEAFF.